The next 11 T cell receptor beta chains were all read from a single sample in a study of blood T cells in healthy people across ages. Using a J-beta primer mix together with a sample-barcoded 5' primer, a second PCR was run for roughly 7 to 12 cycles. TCRdb recomputed calls from the 5' RACE reads with MiXCR, one row per CDR3 protein. The table shows around 1,900,000 distinct CDR3 sequences, with 30% to 40% occurring only once. Sequencing used blood. The receptors shown here come from a human donor in good health.

This chain joins TRBV29-1 and TRBJ2-7, with unresolved D. The length of the CDR3 is 11 residues. The V gene's germline CDR1 is SQVTM and CDR2 ANQGSEA. The V end was cut by 5 bases, the J end by 3 bases, with 8 bases between. CDR3 in amino acids: CSVSVHYEQYF. The DNA of the CDR3 is TGCAGCGTTTCCGTACACTACGAGCAGTACTTC.

As DNA, the CDR3 is TGTGCCAGCAGCGGGACTAGCGGGGGGGCCGTCCCCTACAATGAGCAGTTCTTC. This translates into CASSGTSGGAVPYNEQFF. The rearrangement links TRBV6-2 or TRBV6-3 to TRBJ2-1, with TRBD2 identical over 16 bases. CDR3 length: 18 amino acids. CDR1 is MNHEY and CDR2 is SVGEGT in the germline V gene. The V and J ends lost 6 bases and 2 bases, in that order; junction bases with no gene match: 7.

This chain joins TRBV7-2 and TRBJ2-1; 10 bases are shared with TRBD2. Germline CDR1 reads SGHTA; CDR2 reads FQGNSA. The trim removed 1 base at V and 6 bases at J, leaving 3 bases unmatched. CDR3 length equals 15 residues. CDR3 bases: TGTGCCAGCAGCTTAGAACTAGCGGGGTCCAATGAGCAGTTCTTC. Its protein product is CASSLELAGSNEQFF.

This sequence joins TRBV4-1 and TRBJ2-7, with 10 bases aligning to TRBD1. The CDR3 is 18 amino acids. CDR1 is MGHRA, CDR2 YSYEKL, per germline. The V segment lost 2 bases and the J segment 5 bases; nucleotides outside the gene matches: 15. CDR3 in amino acids: CASSQYYRQGASPDEQYF. The CDR3 nucleotides are TGCGCCAGCAGCCAATATTATAGACAGGGGGCTTCCCCCGACGAGCAGTACTTC.

The chain employs TRBV7-2 and TRBJ1-2, with 7 bases that match TRBD1. With 5 bases clipped from V and 4 bases from J, the junction kept 7 bases outside the gene matches. Germline V gene sequence: CDR1 SGHTA, CDR2 FQGNSA. The CDR3 is 14 residues long. The CDR3 loop reads CASSARPGGYGYTF. The CDR3 DNA sequence: TGTGCCAGCAGCGCAAGACCAGGGGGCTATGGCTACACCTTC.

This clonotype was found a few times. The V and J genes are TRBV10-3 and TRBJ2-1; D possibly corresponds to TRBD1 (5 bases). The V end was cut by 0 bases, the J end by 5 bases, with 14 bases between. From germline, CDR1 is ENHRY and CDR2 SYGVKD. The CDR3 extends over 16 amino acids. Here the CDR3 DNA reads TGTGCCATCAGTGAGTCGGGGCCCCAGGTGGACAATGAGCAGTTCTTC. It is translated as CAISESGPQVDNEQFF.

Worth noting for this clonotype: The junction shows a germline mismatch at one end, possibly a read error. The chain is built from TRBV15 and TRBJ1-1; TRBD1 might be the D (5 bases). From germline, CDR1 is LNHNV and CDR2 YYDKDF (reference sequence). The CDR3 runs 17 residues. This CDR3 reads CATGRDLVWGDGAEAFF. CDR3 nucleotides: TGTGCCACCGGCAGAGATCTTGTATGGGGGGATGGCGCTGAAGCTTTCTTT.

The V gene is TRBV28, the J gene TRBJ1-1; the match to TRBD1 covers 9 bases. The V segment lost 2 bases and the J segment 8 bases; nucleotides outside the gene matches: 15. CDR1 and CDR2 from the germline V gene are MDHEN and SYDVKM. The CDR3 is 17 residues long. CDR3: CASSLPGTGNPLFEAFF. The CDR3 nucleotides read TGTGCCAGCAGTTTACCCGGGACAGGGAACCCGCTTTTCGAAGCTTTCTTT.

This clonotype has a handful of counts. The chain carries TRBV5-1 and TRBJ2-6, with 11 nucleotides matching TRBD1. In germline, CDR1 is SGHRS, CDR2 YFSETQ. The V segment lost 4 bases and the J segment 0 bases; nucleotides outside the gene matches: 3. The CDR3 consists of 17 residues. DNA for the CDR3: TGCGCCAGCAGCACGGACAGGGGGCTCTCTGGGGCCAACGTCCTGACTTTC. This translates into CASSTDRGLSGANVLTF.

The chain employs TRBV28 and TRBJ1-1; D is ambiguous. Germline assignment: CDR1 MDHEN and CDR2 SYDVKM. The CDR3 sequence is 12 residues long. The CDR3 bases are TGTGCGGCAAGTCGGGCGAACACTGAAGCTTTCTTT. Translating gives CAASRANTEAFF.

A note on this clonotype: A single base separates this from a much larger clone, so it may be a read error. The chain carries TRBV7-2 and TRBJ2-1, with a weak D call TRBD2 (5 bases). Per the germline V gene, CDR1 is SGHTA and CDR2 is FQGNSA. With 5 bases removed from V and 8 bases from J, the gap between germline ends came to 7 bases. The CDR3 has 11 amino acids. The CDR3 is CASSNGDEQFF. In DNA, the CDR3 is TGTGCCAGCAGCAACGGGGATGAGCAGTTCTTC.